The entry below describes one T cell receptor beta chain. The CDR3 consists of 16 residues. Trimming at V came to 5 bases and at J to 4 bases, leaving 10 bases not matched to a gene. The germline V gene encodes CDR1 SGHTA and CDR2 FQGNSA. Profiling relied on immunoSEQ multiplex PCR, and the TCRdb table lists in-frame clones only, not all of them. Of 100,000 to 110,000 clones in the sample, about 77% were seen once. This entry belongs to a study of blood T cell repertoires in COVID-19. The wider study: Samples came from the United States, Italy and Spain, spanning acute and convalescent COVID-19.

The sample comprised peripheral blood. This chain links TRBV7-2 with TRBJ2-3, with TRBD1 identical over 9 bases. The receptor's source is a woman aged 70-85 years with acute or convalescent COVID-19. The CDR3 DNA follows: TGTGCCAGCAGCCCCCACCAACAGGGGGCTGCAGATACGCAGTATTTT. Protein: CASSPHQQGAADTQYF.